The 20 T cell receptor beta chains given below trace back to one sample, sequenced in a study of T cells in Graves' hyperthyroidism and ophthalmopathy. TCR beta CDR3 regions were amplified from RNA. Researchers ran a first-round RT-PCR on the TCR CDR3 using the HTBI primer set. A single record per CDR3 protein comes from TCRdb applying MiXCR to the multiplex PCR reads. The repertoire has around 340,000 distinct CDR3 sequences, roughly a fifth of them found once; the top ten carry around 48%. Input material: blood. These receptors were obtained from a woman aged 50 to 60 with Graves' hyperthyroidism.

This clonotype was recorded many times. The chain recombines TRBV3-1 with TRBJ1-4; TRBD1 might be the D (5 bases). V lost 0 bases and J 4 bases, leaving 9 bases between the germline ends. The CDR3 runs to 15 residues. CDR1 is LGHDT, CDR2 YNNKEL, per germline (reference sequence). Here the CDR3 DNA reads TGTGCCAGCAGCCAAGATCCGGGGGGTAATGAAAAACTGTTTTTT. It codes for CASSQDPGGNEKLFF.

The V gene is TRBV5-6, the J gene TRBJ2-5, with D uncertain. V dropped 3 bases and J dropped 5 bases, with 14 bases sitting between them. Germline CDR1 reads SGHDT; CDR2 reads YYEEEE. This CDR3 has 14 residues. The CDR3 DNA reads as TGTGCCAGCAGCTCCTCCCTCGGAACGGAGACCCAGTACTTC. It codes for CASSSSLGTETQYF. Complete variable domain (other parts from reference TRBV5-6 and TRBJ2-5): DAGVTQSPTHLIKTRGQQVTLRCSPKSGHDTVSWYQQALGQGPQFIFQYYEEEERQRGNFPDRFSGHQFPNYSSELNVNALLLGDSALYLCASSSSLGTETQYFGPGTRLLVL.

This chain connects TRBV30 to TRBJ1-2, with 8 positions matching TRBD1. Germline-derived CDR1 and CDR2 are GTSNPN and SVGIG (reference sequence). Trimming at V came to 3 bases and at J to 13 bases, leaving 7 bases not matched to a gene. The CDR3 contains 11 residues. CDR3 coding DNA: TGTGCCTGGAGGATACAGGGGGGTTCCACCTTC. Translating gives CAWRIQGGSTF.

This clonotype was found a few times. V gene TRBV2 combines with J gene TRBJ2-5, with 15 bases aligning to TRBD2. The CDR3 sequence is 16 residues long. V shed 3 bases and J 2 bases; nucleotides not matched to a gene: 1. Germline V gene sequence: CDR1 SNHLY, CDR2 FYNNEI. CDR3 in amino acids: CASSEGLAGGQETQYF. Here the CDR3 DNA reads TGTGCCAGCAGTGAGGGACTAGCGGGAGGACAAGAGACCCAGTACTTC. Looking up the rest from reference TRBV2 and TRBJ2-5 gives the full variable domain: EPEVTQTPSHQVTQMGQEVILRCVPISNHLYFYWYRQILGQKVEFLVSFYNNEISEKSEIFDDQFSVERPDGSNFTLKIRSTKLEDSAMYFCASSEGLAGGQETQYFGPGTRLLVL.

This clonotype was seen at least ten times. The V call is TRBV7-9, the J call TRBJ2-2; D might be TRBD1 or TRBD2, each matching 6 bases. The CDR3 has 15 residues. Germline V gives CDR1 SEHNR, CDR2 FQNEAQ (reference sequence). The ends were cut back, 2 bases at V and 7 bases at J, with 14 bases in the middle. CDR3 bases: TGTGCCAGCAGCTTACCCGGGGGCGCCGGCGGGGAGCTGTTTTTT. Amino acids: CASSLPGGAGGELFF.

The rearrangement links TRBV18 to TRBJ2-7, with D unclear. The length of the CDR3 is 14 residues. Germline V CDR1 and CDR2: KGHSH, LQKENI. The V and J ends lost 4 bases and 2 bases respectively, with 12 bases between them. In DNA, the CDR3 is TGTGCCAGCTCACAATCGGGTCAGGCCTACGAGCAGTACTTC. Its translation: CASSQSGQAYEQYF. The variable domain in full, completed from reference TRBV18 and TRBJ2-7, reads NAGVMQNPRHLVRRRGQEARLRCSPMKGHSHVYWYRQLPEEGLKFMVYLQKENIIDESGMPKERFSAEFPKEGPSILRIQQVVRGDSAAYFCASSQSGQAYEQYFGPGTRLTVT.

V is TRBV24-1 and J is TRBJ1-2; D possibly corresponds to TRBD1 (6 bases). Germline V gene lookup returns CDR1 KGHDR and CDR2 SFDVKD. This CDR3 has 13 residues. Trimming cost V 4 bases and J 5 bases, with 10 bases left between them. CDR3 region: CATSDPGQYGYTF. The CDR3 DNA is TGTGCCACCAGTGACCCCGGACAGTATGGCTACACCTTC.

In this sample, this clonotype turned up a few times. The chain combines TRBV7-9 with TRBJ1-2; 10 positions match TRBD1. The CDR3 consists of 16 residues. Germline V CDR1 and CDR2: SEHNR, FQNEAQ (reference sequence). V was pared by 4 bases and J by 2 bases, with 7 bases of the junction left unmatched. CDR3 sequence: CASSYGGTGVNYGYTF. CDR3 nucleotide sequence: TGTGCCAGCAGCTATGGAGGGACAGGGGTCAACTATGGCTACACCTTC.

There are many counts of this clonotype. The rearrangement joins TRBV24-1 to TRBJ2-5; D possibly uses TRBD1 or TRBD2 (6 bases each). This CDR3 contains 17 residues. Trimming shortened V by 0 bases and J by 4 bases, and 17 bases separated the two germline ends. Germline CDR1 is KGHDR and CDR2 is SFDVKD. DNA of the CDR3: TGTGCCACCAGTGATTTGTCCAGGGGAAACGGGGGAGAGACCCAGTACTTC. It is translated as CATSDLSRGNGGETQYF.

V usage is TRBV5-1 and J usage is TRBJ2-7, with D perhaps assigned TRBD1 or TRBD2 (5 bases each). CDR1 and CDR2 from the germline V gene are SGHRS and YFSETQ. The germline V and J ends were trimmed by 4 bases and 0 bases, with 14 bases remaining between them. The CDR3 spans 15 residues. CDR3 residues: CASSLLSGPSYEQYF. The CDR3 coding sequence is TGCGCCAGCAGCCTTTTGTCGGGACCCTCCTACGAGCAGTACTTC.

The V gene is TRBV15, the J gene TRBJ1-6, with D perhaps TRBD1 (6 bases). Per the germline V gene, CDR1 is LNHNV and CDR2 is YYDKDF (reference sequence). V dropped 1 base and J dropped 0 bases, with 13 bases sitting between them. This CDR3 region has 18 residues. CDR3 residues: CATSRGSGASSYNSPLHF. The CDR3 DNA follows: TGTGCCACCAGCAGAGGTTCAGGGGCAAGCTCCTATAATTCACCCCTCCACTTT.

This clonotype was recorded a few times. A read error may explain this, as a much larger clone is one base away. The chain couples TRBV12-3 or TRBV12-4 to TRBJ1-2; a possible D gene is TRBD1 (5 bases). The germline V and J ends were trimmed by 5 bases and 3 bases, with 19 bases remaining between them. The CDR3 has 16 residues. The CDR3 DNA reads TGTGCCAGCAGTGCGGGGCACATCGGGAGGGACTATGGCTACACCTTC. It translates to CASSAGHIGRDYGYTF.

Concerning this clonotype itself: This sequence may be a read error, since a much larger clone differs from it by one base. The chain uses TRBV29-1 and TRBJ2-3, with 8 bases aligning to TRBD1. The V and J ends lost 1 base and 6 bases, in that order; junction bases with no gene match: 6. The CDR3 covers 14 residues. CDR1 is SQVTM, CDR2 ANQGSEA, per germline. CDR3: CSVEGDRIQDTQYF. CDR3 DNA sequence: TGCAGCGTTGAAGGGGACAGGATCCAGGATACGCAGTATTTT.

This clonotype has ten or more counts. The gene calls are TRBV2 and TRBJ1-1; D remains unclear. This CDR3 is built from 13 residues. The germline V and J ends were trimmed by 4 bases and 1 base, with 7 bases remaining between them. CDR1 SNHLY and CDR2 FYNNEI come from the germline V gene. The CDR3 nucleotides read TGTGCCAGCAGTGTCTTTGAGAACACTGAAGCTTTCTTT. It translates to CASSVFENTEAFF.

This clonotype came up many times. This chain connects TRBV14 to TRBJ2-2, with D possibly being TRBD1 (6 bases). Germline V lookup: CDR1 SGHDN, CDR2 FVKESK. Deletions cut 2 bases from V and 4 bases from J, with 17 bases between. The CDR3 is 17 amino acids. CDR3 protein: CASSQTGSLSSTGELFF. In nucleotides, the CDR3 is TGTGCCAGCAGCCAAACAGGGTCCCTCTCCAGCACCGGGGAGCTGTTTTTT.

As to this clonotype: This clone may be a read error of a much larger clone one base away. CDR3 DNA: TGCGCCAGCAGCTTGATGTCTAGCGGAAACAATGAGCAGCTCTTC. Protein: CASSLMSSGNNEQLF. The chain joins TRBV5-1 to TRBJ2-1, with TRBD2 matching 7 bases. Germline V gene sequence: CDR1 SGHRS, CDR2 YFSETQ. This CDR3 has 15 amino acids.

The chain is built from TRBV18 and TRBJ1-2; D perhaps matches TRBD1 (5 bases). The CDR3 is 18 residues long. V was pared by 1 base and J by 6 bases, with 24 bases between. Germline lookup yields CDR1 KGHSH and CDR2 LQKENI. CDR3 sequence (DNA): TGTGCCAGCTCACCACGACAAAAGGGGCCGGGAAAGCGAAATGGCTACACCTTC. The encoded protein is CASSPRQKGPGKRNGYTF.

The chain has TRBV13 and TRBJ1-1; no clear D gene. The CDR3 is made up of 13 amino acids. The V end was cut by 4 bases, the J end by 4 bases, with 10 bases between. Germline lookup yields CDR1 PRHDT and CDR2 FYEKMQ (reference sequence). CDR3: CASSSKYGTEAFF. In DNA form, the CDR3 reads TGTGCCAGCAGCTCGAAATACGGCACTGAAGCTTTCTTT.

The gene calls are TRBV19 and TRBJ2-6; D is uncertain. The germline V gene encodes CDR1 LNHDA and CDR2 SQIVND (reference sequence). Trimming cost V 0 bases and J 7 bases, with 7 bases left between them. This CDR3 is 14 amino acids long. CDR3 in amino acids: CASSIEAKANVLTF. In DNA, the CDR3 is TGTGCCAGTAGTATAGAAGCGAAAGCCAACGTCCTGACTTTC.

The J gene is TRBJ1-5, the V gene TRBV5-6; D not resolved. Per germline, CDR1 SGHDT and CDR2 YYEEEE. This CDR3 region has 14 residues. The ends were cut back, 4 bases at V and 0 bases at J, with 8 bases in the middle. The CDR3 loop is CASSRAISNQPQHF. DNA of the CDR3: TGTGCCAGCAGCCGCGCTATTAGCAATCAGCCCCAGCATTTT.